The 32 T cell receptor beta chains below come from one sample, sequenced in a study of regulatory and conventional T cells in RAG deficiency. Regulatory T cells were sorted from blood as CD4+ CD25-high CD127-low cells. Method: immunoSEQ multiplex PCR; TCRdb's copy keeps in-frame clones and lacks some. Of some 19,000 clones listed, approximately 90% are singletons. This same sample was also part of a study on regulatory T cells. That report notes: The PCR used 52 TRBV and 13 TRBJ primers.

Sequenced: Tregs sorted from blood. The receptors were sampled from a human donor in good health.

The V and J genes are TRBV30 and TRBJ2-2; 7 nucleotides match TRBD1. Germline CDR1 GTSNPN, CDR2 SVGIG (reference sequence). The CDR3 spans 16 residues. The J segment lost 3 bases and the V segment lost 0 bases, leaving 7 bases of the junction unmatched. CDR3 in DNA: TGTGCCTGGAGTGTATCGAAGGGGGCCTACACCGGGGAGCTGTTTTTT. It translates to CAWSVSKGAYTGELFF.

The gene calls are TRBV7-3 and TRBJ2-6; TRBD1 agrees at 7 bases. V shed 3 bases, J shed 2 bases, and the junction held 4 bases outside the gene matches. CDR3 length: 16 amino acids. CDR1 and CDR2 from the germline V gene are SGHTA and FQGTGA. CDR3: CASSFNRGAGANVLTF. The CDR3, as DNA: TGTGCCAGCAGCTTTAACAGGGGCGCTGGGGCCAACGTCCTGACTTTC.

The rearrangement links TRBV6-1 to TRBJ1-2, with 7 positions matching TRBD1. The germline V gene encodes CDR1 MNHNS and CDR2 SASEGT. The CDR3 sequence is 11 residues long. The V and J ends lost 4 bases and 7 bases, in that order; junction bases with no gene match: 0. CDR3 in amino acids: CASSAGGGYTF. DNA of the CDR3: TGTGCCAGCAGTGCAGGGGGTGGCTACACCTTC.

As DNA, the CDR3 is TGCGCCAGCAGCCGCGGACAGGGTCCATCGACTAATGAAAAACTGTTTTTT. Translation gives CASSRGQGPSTNEKLFF. V gene TRBV5-1 combines with J gene TRBJ1-4; TRBD1 aligns across 8 bases. J was trimmed by 2 bases and V by 4 bases; bases with no gene match: 10. Per germline, CDR1 SGHRS and CDR2 YFSETQ. This CDR3 is 17 amino acids long.

The chain joins TRBV18 to TRBJ1-1; D is ambiguous. The germline V gene has CDR1 KGHSH and CDR2 LQKENI. The CDR3 sequence is 14 residues long. V was trimmed by 2 bases and J by 0 bases, leaving 7 bases between them. The CDR3 region is CASSPDNMNTEAFF. In nucleotides, the CDR3 is TGTGCCAGCTCACCAGACAACATGAACACTGAAGCTTTCTTT.

This clone has a handful of counts. The V call is TRBV27, the J call TRBJ1-2; 8 bases line up with TRBD1. Germline V lookup: CDR1 MNHEY, CDR2 SMNVEV (reference sequence). The CDR3 is made up of 13 amino acids. V lost 4 bases and J lost 4; bases outside the gene matches: 2. CDR3: CASSWDRTYGYTF. Here the CDR3 DNA reads TGTGCCAGCAGTTGGGACAGGACCTATGGCTACACCTTC.

The rearrangement joins TRBV18 to TRBJ2-7; D gene ambiguous. Germline CDR1 is KGHSH and CDR2 is LQKENI. CDR3 length: 17 amino acids. V was clipped by 6 bases and J by 3 bases, with 24 bases between them. The DNA of the CDR3 is TGTGCCAGCTCCTCATCCCGGACGAGGACCCCCTTCTACGAGCAGTACTTC. Encoded protein: CASSSSRTRTPFYEQYF.

The chain couples TRBV7-3 to TRBJ2-2; D might be TRBD2 (7 bases). CDR3 length equals 16 residues. Germline lookup yields CDR1 SGHTA and CDR2 FQGTGA. Between the trimmed V and J ends, which lost 5 bases and 4 bases, there was a span of 17 bases. The CDR3 spells CASSDHRGAGTGELFF. DNA of the CDR3: TGTGCCAGCAGCGACCATCGGGGGGCGGGCACCGGGGAGCTGTTTTTT.

The chain is built from TRBV19 and TRBJ2-5, with 8 bases identical to TRBD2. Germline CDR1 and CDR2: LNHDA and SQIVND (reference sequence). V was clipped by 3 bases and J by 1 base; unmatched bases: 4. This CDR3 is 15 amino acids long. The CDR3 DNA reads TGTGCCAGTAGTATCGTCGGGGGGGCCCAAGAGACCCAGTACTTC. This sequence encodes CASSIVGGAQETQYF.

The CDR3 sequence: CASSHPSGSSYNEQFF. CDR3 bases: TGTGCCAGCAGTCACCCTAGCGGGAGCTCCTACAATGAGCAGTTCTTC. J is TRBJ2-1 and V is TRBV28, with TRBD2 matching 10 bases. J was trimmed by 0 bases and V by 5 bases; bases with no gene match: 4. Germline V gives CDR1 MDHEN, CDR2 SYDVKM. The CDR3 is 16 amino acids.

This chain links TRBV4-2 with TRBJ1-4; unclear D gene. The germline V gene encodes CDR1 LGHNA and CDR2 YNFKEQ. This CDR3 is 16 amino acids long. Between the trimmed V and J ends, which lost 1 base and 7 bases, there was a span of 16 bases. CDR3 sequence (DNA): TGTGCCAGCAGCCAAGCCGACCCCCGGAGCGGTGAAAAACTGTTTTTT. As protein: CASSQADPRSGEKLFF.

The CDR3 region has the DNA TGTGCCACCTCTAGCGGGAGGGTTAAAGATACGCAGTATTTT. Translated: CATSSGRVKDTQYF. The rearrangement links TRBV5-4 to TRBJ2-3, with 12 positions matching TRBD2. V was pared by 9 bases and J by 5 bases, with 7 bases of the junction left unmatched. Germline CDR1 and CDR2: SGHNT and YYREEE (reference sequence). The CDR3 is made up of 14 amino acids.

The rearrangement links TRBV18 to TRBJ2-5; tentatively, D is TRBD2 (6 bases). The CDR3 runs 12 residues. Trimming stripped 3 bases from V and 5 bases from J, with 7 bases between. Germline V gene sequence: CDR1 KGHSH, CDR2 LQKENI. The CDR3 nucleotides are TGTGCCAGCTCACCTGCGGGGGAGACCCAGTACTTC. Protein: CASSPAGETQYF.

The chain has TRBV5-1 and TRBJ1-6, with D possibly TRBD1 on 5 matching bases. V shed 4 bases and J shed 7 bases, with 15 bases lying between them. Germline V gene sequence: CDR1 SGHRS, CDR2 YFSETQ. The CDR3 is 15 amino acids. CDR3 in amino acids: CASSGVAGANSPLHF. The CDR3, as DNA: TGCGCCAGCAGCGGGGTGGCCGGGGCGAATTCACCCCTCCACTTT.

Note on this clone: Likely a read error: the CDR3 ends without its conserved phenylalanine or tryptophan. The rearrangement joins TRBV27 to TRBJ1-6; the D is unclear. The V end was cut by 6 bases, the J end by 7 bases, with 10 bases between. This CDR3 has 13 amino acids. CDR1 is MNHEY and CDR2 is SMNVEV in the germline V gene (reference sequence). CDR3 sequence: CASRTLYNSPLHL. CDR3 DNA: TGTGCCAGCAGGACCTTATACAATTCACCCCTCCACCTT.

CDR3 region: CASSAEPYEQYF. The CDR3 DNA is TGCGCCAGCAGCGCAGAACCCTACGAGCAGTACTTC. The rearrangement links TRBV5-1 to TRBJ2-7, with D hard to call. The CDR3 runs to 12 residues. V lost 4 bases and J 2 bases, leaving 7 bases between the germline ends. Germline lookup yields CDR1 SGHRS and CDR2 YFSETQ.

V usage is TRBV11-2 and J usage is TRBJ2-1, with TRBD2 matching 10 bases. Trimming took 5 bases from V and 10 from J; bases not matched to a gene: 23. The length of the CDR3 is 19 residues. Germline lookup yields CDR1 SGHAT and CDR2 FQNNGV. CDR3 sequence (DNA): TGTGCCAGCAGCACCCCCCCGCGGAGCGGGGGGGAGTGGTCAAGCGAGCAGTTCTTC. It encodes CASSTPPRSGGEWSSEQFF. Supplemented by reference TRBV11-2 and TRBJ2-1, the full variable domain reads EAGVAQSPRYKIIEKRQSVAFWCNPISGHATLYWYQQILGQGPKLLIQFQNNGVVDDSQLPKDRFSAERLKGVDSTLKIQPAKLEDSAVYLCASSTPPRSGGEWSSEQFFGPGTRLTVL.

The chain has TRBV6-1 and TRBJ2-3; D gene uncertain. Trimming took off 6 bases at V and 1 base at J, with 5 bases between the two ends. Germline V gene sequence: CDR1 MNHNS, CDR2 SASEGT. The CDR3 runs 12 residues. The CDR3 reads CASSERTDTQYF. The CDR3 region has the DNA TGTGCCAGCAGCGAACGCACAGATACGCAGTATTTT.

The chain is built from TRBV5-4 and TRBJ2-6; D is perhaps TRBD1 or TRBD2 (5 bases each). CDR1 and CDR2 from the germline V gene are SGHNT and YYREEE (reference sequence). CDR3 length: 16 residues. V was pared by 7 bases and J by 0 bases, with 14 bases between. The CDR3: CASGGGGRSGANVLTF. CDR3 bases: TGTGCCAGCGGGGGTGGGGGACGCTCTGGGGCCAACGTCCTGACTTTC.

This clone was detected a few times. The V call is TRBV5-1, the J call TRBJ2-2; TRBD1 is a possible D gene (5 bases). CDR1 and CDR2 (germline): SGHRS, YFSETQ. Trimming took 2 bases from V and 4 from J, leaving 9 bases between them. There are 14 residues in the CDR3. The CDR3 sequence is CASSFRQGTGELFF. CDR3 nucleotide sequence: TGCGCCAGCAGCTTTCGGCAGGGCACCGGGGAGCTGTTTTTT.

The genes are TRBV5-1 and TRBJ1-3; D gene uncertain. CDR3 size: 17 residues. CDR1 and CDR2 from the germline V gene are SGHRS and YFSETQ. Trimming removed 0 bases from V and 1 base from J, with 14 bases in between. The CDR3 nucleotides read TGCGCCAGCAGCTTGGAACCGCAAACTCTTTCTGGAAACACCATATATTTT. Translated: CASSLEPQTLSGNTIYF.

The rearrangement uses TRBV5-6 and TRBJ1-2; 7 positions agree with TRBD1. The CDR3 consists of 14 residues. Germline V CDR1 and CDR2: SGHDT, YYEEEE. Trimming at V came to 7 bases and at J to 4 bases, leaving 10 bases not matched to a gene. The CDR3 spells CASQDRAESYGYTF. In DNA form, the CDR3 reads TGTGCCAGCCAAGACAGGGCAGAGAGCTATGGCTACACCTTC.

About this clone itself: Germline is not matched at one junction end, which may reflect a read error. The chain joins TRBV7-7 to TRBJ2-3; D call uncertain. Germline V gives CDR1 SSHAT, CDR2 FNYEAQ (reference sequence). The CDR3 is made up of 13 amino acids. CDR3 amino acids: CASSLGRTDTQYF. As DNA, the CDR3 is TGTGCTAGCAGCTTAGGCCGGACGGATACGCAGTATTTT.

The genes are TRBV5-1 and TRBJ1-2; D unresolved. The CDR3 contains 14 residues. Germline values: CDR1 SGHRS, CDR2 YFSETQ. V lost 1 base and J 3 bases, leaving 10 bases between the germline ends. CDR3 DNA sequence: TGCGCCAGCAGCTTGCTGGGATTGGACTATGGCTACACCTTC. This encodes CASSLLGLDYGYTF. The full variable domain, with the rest looked up from reference TRBV5-1 and TRBJ1-2, is KAGVTQTPRYLIKTRGQQVTLSCSPISGHRSVSWYQQTPGQGLQFLFEYFSETQRNKGNFPGRFSGRQFSNSRSEMNVSTLELGDSALYLCASSLLGLDYGYTFGSGTRLTVV.

The chain has TRBV18 and TRBJ2-7; 7 nucleotides line up with TRBD1. CDR3 size: 17 residues. Unmatched junction bases numbered 10, after V lost 0 bases and J lost 2 bases. Germline values: CDR1 KGHSH, CDR2 LQKENI. CDR3 loop: CASSPPVGTEGAYEQYF. DNA for the CDR3: TGTGCCAGCTCACCACCGGTGGGGACAGAGGGTGCCTACGAGCAGTACTTC.

This chain's CDR3 is CATRMSSTGGYGYTF. Here the CDR3 DNA reads TGTGCCACTAGAATGTCCTCGACAGGGGGCTATGGCTACACCTTC. The chain links TRBV19 to TRBJ1-2; 9 bases match TRBD1. Per the germline V gene, CDR1 is LNHDA and CDR2 is SQIVND (reference sequence). The J segment lost 4 bases and the V segment lost 10 bases, leaving 13 bases of the junction unmatched. CDR3 size: 15 residues.

This chain joins TRBV19 and TRBJ1-6; 7 nucleotides agree with TRBD1. The trim removed 5 bases at V and 3 bases at J, leaving 7 bases unmatched. This CDR3 has 16 residues. Per germline, CDR1 LNHDA and CDR2 SQIVND (reference sequence). The DNA for the CDR3 is TGTGCCAGTAGTGTTCGACAGGGAAACTATAATTCACCCCTCCACTTT. Encoded protein: CASSVRQGNYNSPLHF.

The chain links TRBV30 to TRBJ2-5; TRBD2 matches 12 bases. Germline V gene lookup returns CDR1 GTSNPN and CDR2 SVGIG (reference sequence). Losses at the gene ends were 7 bases for V and 5 bases for J; bases not matched to a gene: 8. The CDR3 extends over 14 amino acids. The CDR3 sequence: CAYGLAGSRETQYF. The CDR3 nucleotides are TGTGCCTACGGACTAGCGGGGTCTAGGGAGACCCAGTACTTC.

This chain joins TRBV11-2 and TRBJ1-4; D gene ambiguous. The CDR3 is 15 residues long. The germline CDR1 and CDR2 sequences are SGHAT and FQNNGV. Trimming took off 1 base at V and 8 bases at J, with 14 bases between the two ends. This CDR3 is CASSLVGMGWEKLFF. CDR3 nucleotides: TGTGCCAGCAGCTTAGTGGGGATGGGATGGGAAAAACTGTTTTTT.

This sequence joins TRBV6-1 and TRBJ2-1; D ambiguous. Looked up from germline, CDR1 is MNHNS and CDR2 is SASEGT. Trimming took off 7 bases at V and 7 bases at J, with 14 bases between the two ends. The CDR3 is 13 amino acids. This CDR3 reads CASTNWGWNEQFF. The CDR3, as DNA: TGTGCCAGCACAAACTGGGGATGGAATGAGCAGTTCTTC.

The J gene is TRBJ2-3, the V gene TRBV6-5; no firm D call. V was pared by 7 bases and J by 4 bases, with 15 bases between. The V gene's germline CDR1 is MNHEY and CDR2 SVGAGI. The CDR3 runs to 14 residues. The CDR3 loop reads CASTQAGFSDTQYF. The CDR3 nucleotides are TGTGCCAGCACCCAGGCCGGGTTCTCAGATACGCAGTATTTT.

This chain joins TRBV23-1 and TRBJ1-5; D possibly corresponds to TRBD1 (6 bases). TRBV23-1 is marked as an open reading frame, function uncertain. The CDR3 is 15 amino acids. Between the trimmed V and J ends, which lost 2 bases and 3 bases, there was a span of 11 bases. CDR3 loop: CASSQPQGLNQPQHF. In nucleotides, the CDR3 is TGCGCCAGCAGTCAACCACAGGGACTCAATCAGCCCCAGCATTTT.